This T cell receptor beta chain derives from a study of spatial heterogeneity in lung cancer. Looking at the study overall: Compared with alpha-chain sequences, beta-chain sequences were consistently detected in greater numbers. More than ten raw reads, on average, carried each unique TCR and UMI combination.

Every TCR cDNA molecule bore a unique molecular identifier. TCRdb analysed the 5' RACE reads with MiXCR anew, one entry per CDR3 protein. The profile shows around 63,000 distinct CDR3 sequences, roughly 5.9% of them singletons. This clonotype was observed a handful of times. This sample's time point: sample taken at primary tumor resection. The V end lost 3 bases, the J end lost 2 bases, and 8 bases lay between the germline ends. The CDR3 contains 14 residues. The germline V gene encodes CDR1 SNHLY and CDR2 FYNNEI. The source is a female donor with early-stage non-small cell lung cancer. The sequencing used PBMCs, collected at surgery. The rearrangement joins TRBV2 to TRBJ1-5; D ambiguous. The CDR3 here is CASSEGVGNQPQHF. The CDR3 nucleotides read TGTGCCAGCAGTGAGGGTGTGGGCAATCAGCCCCAGCATTTT.